This record looks at one TCR beta chain sequence and its context. The antigen is undetermined. The germline CDR1 and CDR2 sequences are SGHNT and YENEEA. The CDR3 runs 15 residues. J was trimmed by 7 bases and V by 1 base; bases with no gene match: 4. Memory CD4+ cells were the fraction left after CD45RA+ naive selection. The data were obtained in a study of shared clonotypes between healthy human individuals. Study overall: A donor's plate count was three for CD4 naive and three for CD4 memory; CD8 naive had two and CD8 memory one.

Study observations and caveats: In the sorted subsets, rarefaction showed sequencing was incomplete despite large depth.

Clones were sequenced by immunoSEQ multiplex PCR, and TCRdb holds only the in-frame ones, with some missing. The table records millions of clones, roughly 96% of them present only once. Sequencing was performed on naive CD4+ T cells sorted from blood. The subset: CD45RA+ positively selected. This TCR came from a man aged 18 to 29 in good health. This chain links TRBV11-3 with TRBJ2-2; TRBD1 matches 9 bases. CDR3: CASSLGTGEDGELFF. For the CDR3, the DNA is TGTGCCAGCAGCTTAGGGACAGGGGAAGACGGGGAGCTGTTTTTT.